The 22 T cell receptor beta chains in this list originate from one sample, sequenced in a study of shared clonotypes between healthy human individuals. Generated by immunoSEQ multiplex PCR, the TCRdb table keeps only in-frame clones and is missing some. The repertoire holds hundreds of thousands of clones, with less than 98% as singletons. The sequenced material came from naive CD4+ T cells sorted from blood. Regarding subset: CD45RA+ positively selected. The origin of the receptors is a woman younger than 45 in good health.

The chain carries TRBV5-4 and TRBJ1-2; the D is unclear. CDR3 length: 14 residues. The V gene's germline CDR1 is SGHNT and CDR2 YYREEE (reference sequence). V was trimmed by 0 bases and J by 2 bases, leaving 8 bases between them. CDR3 in amino acids: CASSLVEGNYGYTF. CDR3 in DNA: TGTGCCAGCAGCTTGGTGGAGGGCAACTATGGCTACACCTTC.

The V gene is TRBV5-8, the J gene TRBJ2-5; D is tentatively TRBD1 or TRBD2 (5 bases each). The CDR3 covers 12 residues. V was cut by 4 bases and J by 1 base, with 5 bases left in between. Looked up from germline, CDR1 is SGHTS and CDR2 is YDEGEE. The CDR3 sequence: CASSGTQETQYF. The CDR3 bases are TGTGCCAGCAGCGGGACCCAAGAGACCCAGTACTTC.

The rearrangement links TRBV2 to TRBJ1-1; TRBD1 matches at 9 bases. There are 15 residues in the CDR3. Germline V gene lookup returns CDR1 SNHLY and CDR2 FYNNEI. V gave up 6 bases and J gave up 1 base; unmatched junction bases: 6. CDR3 DNA sequence: TGTGCCAGCAGCGGACAGGGGCCCACGAACACTGAAGCTTTCTTT. Residues: CASSGQGPTNTEAFF.

The chain has TRBV11-3 and TRBJ2-3, with D unclear. The CDR3 sequence is 12 residues long. V lost 4 bases and J 4 bases, leaving 6 bases between the germline ends. The germline V gene encodes CDR1 SGHNT and CDR2 YENEEA. As DNA, the CDR3 is TGTGCCAGCAGCTACGTTTCAGATACGCAGTATTTT. Protein product: CASSYVSDTQYF.

The sample holds one count of this clone. The chain carries TRBV5-6 and TRBJ2-7, with D possibly matching TRBD2 (6 bases). The CDR3 consists of 14 residues. With 3 bases removed from V and 0 bases from J, the gap between germline ends came to 10 bases. From germline, CDR1 is SGHDT and CDR2 YYEEEE. CDR3 sequence (DNA): TGTGCCAGCAGCTCACAGACTAGCTCCTACGAGCAGTACTTC. Encoded protein: CASSSQTSSYEQYF.

The chain carries TRBV6-5 and TRBJ2-5; no reliable D call. V was pared by 3 bases and J by 5 bases, with 16 bases between. This CDR3 region has 15 residues. Germline assignment: CDR1 MNHEY and CDR2 SVGAGI. The CDR3 nucleotides are TGTGCCAGCAGTTATAGGTCCCGAAGGGATGAGACCCAGTACTTC. It is translated as CASSYRSRRDETQYF.

This sequence joins TRBV6-5 and TRBJ1-3, with D possibly matching TRBD1 (5 bases). V lost 0 bases and J lost 1, with 10 bases in between. Germline V lookup: CDR1 MNHEY, CDR2 SVGAGI. The CDR3 covers 16 residues. The CDR3 spells CASSYSNPGSGNTIYF. CDR3 sequence (DNA): TGTGCCAGCAGTTACTCGAACCCAGGGTCTGGAAACACCATATATTTT.

The rearrangement joins TRBV5-1 to TRBJ2-1, with TRBD1 as a possible D gene (5 bases). Germline assignment: CDR1 SGHRS and CDR2 YFSETQ. CDR3 length: 13 residues. Trimming took 5 bases from V and 6 from J, leaving 12 bases between them. The CDR3 spells CASRNFQGNEQFF. Here the CDR3 DNA reads TGCGCCAGCAGGAACTTCCAGGGCAATGAGCAGTTCTTC.

V gene TRBV4-1 combines with J gene TRBJ2-2; D is perhaps TRBD1 or TRBD2 (5 bases each). Germline V CDR1 and CDR2: MGHRA, YSYEKL. V was pared by 1 base and J by 0 bases, with 6 bases between. The CDR3 contains 15 residues. The CDR3 loop reads CASSQGGSNTGELFF. CDR3 DNA: TGCGCCAGCAGCCAAGGGGGGTCGAACACCGGGGAGCTGTTTTTT.

This sequence joins TRBV28 and TRBJ1-4; D is possibly TRBD1 (5 bases). Trimming shortened V by 6 bases and J by 7 bases, and 18 bases separated the two germline ends. CDR3 length equals 15 residues. Germline lookup yields CDR1 MDHEN and CDR2 SYDVKM. The CDR3 is CASRPRDRKSEKLFF. Here the CDR3 DNA reads TGTGCCAGCAGGCCCAGGGACCGGAAGAGTGAAAAACTGTTTTTT.

The chain uses TRBV7-8 and TRBJ2-2; D gene unclear. V was pared by 1 base and J by 7 bases, with 16 bases between. Germline V gene sequence: CDR1 SGHVS, CDR2 FQNEAQ. CDR3 length equals 16 residues. The CDR3 spells CASSLGSSHSHGELFF. CDR3 bases: TGTGCCAGCAGCTTAGGTAGTAGCCACAGCCACGGGGAGCTGTTTTTT.

The V and J genes are TRBV6-5 and TRBJ2-3; D unresolved. Germline CDR1 and CDR2: MNHEY and SVGAGI. This CDR3 region has 14 residues. V lost 7 bases to trimming and J lost 2 bases, with 13 bases between them. CDR3 protein: CASKTWDSTDTQYF. The CDR3 DNA follows: TGTGCCAGCAAGACTTGGGATTCCACAGATACGCAGTATTTT.

J is TRBJ2-3 and V is TRBV7-9, with D possibly TRBD2 on 5 matching bases. Germline V gene data show CDR1 as SEHNR and CDR2 as FQNEAQ (reference sequence). Trimming shortened V by 1 base and J by 2 bases, and 19 bases separated the two germline ends. CDR3 size: 18 residues. The CDR3 coding sequence is TGTGCCAGCAGCTTAGGACAAGACACTAGAGGATTCACAGATACGCAGTATTTT. Amino acid sequence: CASSLGQDTRGFTDTQYF.

The chain has TRBV6-1 and TRBJ2-7; a weak D match, TRBD2 (5 bases). Looked up from germline, CDR1 is MNHNS and CDR2 is SASEGT. This CDR3 has 15 residues. The V end lost 7 bases, the J end lost 7 bases, and 23 bases lay between the germline ends. The DNA for the CDR3 is TGTGCCAGCATCGATTTCGGACTGACGCTAGGAGAGCAGTACTTC. This codes for CASIDFGLTLGEQYF.

The chain carries TRBV5-4 and TRBJ2-7; D is tentatively TRBD1 or TRBD2 (5 bases each). The germline V and J ends were trimmed by 5 bases and 3 bases, with 12 bases remaining between them. Germline CDR1 reads SGHNT; CDR2 reads YYREEE (reference sequence). This CDR3 comprises 13 residues. CDR3 coding DNA: TGTGCCAGCAGTTCCGGGACCATCTACGAGCAGTACTTC. Translating it yields CASSSGTIYEQYF.

This chain connects TRBV6-1 to TRBJ1-3; weak D call: TRBD1 (5 bases). Trimming took 1 base from V and 8 from J, leaving 9 bases between them. This CDR3 spans 13 amino acids. Germline lookup yields CDR1 MNHNS and CDR2 SASEGT. The DNA of the CDR3 is TGTGCCAGCAGTGAAGTCCAAGGGGACACCATATATTTT. It encodes CASSEVQGDTIYF.

V gene TRBV29-1 combines with J gene TRBJ1-1; no firm D call. This CDR3 has 14 residues. Germline V gene data show CDR1 as SQVTM and CDR2 as ANQGSEA. Trimming took off 4 bases at V and 0 bases at J, with 12 bases between the two ends. CDR3 bases: TGCAGCGTTGGAGGGATGATCATGAACACTGAAGCTTTCTTT. Protein sequence: CSVGGMIMNTEAFF.

The chain is built from TRBV10-1 and TRBJ2-7, with D possibly TRBD1 on 5 matching bases. The germline gives CDR1 WNHNN, CDR2 SYGVQD (reference sequence). The V gene lost 5 bases and the J gene lost 3 bases, with 11 bases spanning the gap. There are 13 residues in the CDR3. This CDR3 reads CASSRQRDYEQYF. The CDR3 nucleotides read TGCGCCAGCAGTCGACAGAGAGACTACGAGCAGTACTTC.

This chain joins TRBV7-9 and TRBJ2-1, with 11 bases identical to TRBD2. Germline V CDR1 and CDR2: SEHNR, FQNEAQ (reference sequence). The CDR3 totals 14 residues. Germline trimming cut 1 base from V and 9 bases from J; bases unmatched to any gene: 2. The CDR3 here is CASSLVAGGGEQFF. The CDR3 DNA is TGTGCCAGCAGCTTAGTAGCGGGAGGGGGTGAGCAGTTCTTC.

The genes are TRBV7-6 and TRBJ2-5, with 7 bases fitting TRBD1. The J call may be faulty, since TRBJ2-7 better matches the DNA end. This CDR3 has 15 residues. The germline CDR1 and CDR2 sequences are SGHVS and FNYEAQ. For the CDR3, the DNA is TGTGCCAGCAGCTTCTCTGGCCAGGGGGTCTACGAGCAGTACTTC. It translates to CASSFSGQGVYEQYF.

CDR3 residues: CASSRVLAGVTGELFF. CDR3 DNA: TGTGCCAGCAGCCGAGTTCTAGCGGGAGTTACCGGGGAGCTGTTTTTT. The chain is built from TRBV28 and TRBJ2-2; 10 bases align to TRBD2. Germline V CDR1 and CDR2: MDHEN, SYDVKM. The J segment lost 5 bases and the V segment lost 6 bases, leaving 9 bases of the junction unmatched. The CDR3 has 16 amino acids.

The CDR3, as DNA: TGTGCCAGCAGCTTAGGGGGCTCATTAGAGACCCAGTACTTC. Protein sequence: CASSLGGSLETQYF. This chain uses TRBV7-9 with TRBJ2-5; D may be TRBD1 (5 bases). Trimming shortened V by 1 base and J by 4 bases, and 10 bases separated the two germline ends. The CDR3 extends over 14 amino acids. Germline V CDR1 and CDR2: SEHNR, FQNEAQ (reference sequence).